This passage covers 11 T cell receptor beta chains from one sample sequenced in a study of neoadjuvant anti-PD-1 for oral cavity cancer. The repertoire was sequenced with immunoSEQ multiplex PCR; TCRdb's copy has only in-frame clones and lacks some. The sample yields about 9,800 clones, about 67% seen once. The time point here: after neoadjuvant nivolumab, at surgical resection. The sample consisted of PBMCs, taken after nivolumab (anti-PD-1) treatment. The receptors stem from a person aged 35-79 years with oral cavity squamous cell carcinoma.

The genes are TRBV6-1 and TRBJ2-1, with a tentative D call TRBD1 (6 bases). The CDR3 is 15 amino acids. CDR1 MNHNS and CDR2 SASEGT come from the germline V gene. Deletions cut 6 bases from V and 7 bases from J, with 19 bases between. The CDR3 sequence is CASSPDSHRGNEQFF. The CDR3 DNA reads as TGTGCCAGCAGCCCGGACTCTCATAGGGGGAATGAGCAGTTCTTC.

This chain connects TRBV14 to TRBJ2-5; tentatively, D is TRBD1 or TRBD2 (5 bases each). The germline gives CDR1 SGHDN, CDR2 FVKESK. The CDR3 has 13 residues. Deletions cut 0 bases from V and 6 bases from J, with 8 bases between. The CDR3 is CASSQDRGQTQYF. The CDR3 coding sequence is TGTGCCAGCAGCCAAGATAGGGGACAGACCCAGTACTTC.

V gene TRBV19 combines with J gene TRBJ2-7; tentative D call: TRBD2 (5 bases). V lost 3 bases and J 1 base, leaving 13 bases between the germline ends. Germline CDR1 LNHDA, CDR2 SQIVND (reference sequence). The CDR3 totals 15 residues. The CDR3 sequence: CASSMGRGGSYEQYF. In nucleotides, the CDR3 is TGTGCCAGTAGTATGGGTCGCGGAGGTTCCTACGAGCAGTACTTC.

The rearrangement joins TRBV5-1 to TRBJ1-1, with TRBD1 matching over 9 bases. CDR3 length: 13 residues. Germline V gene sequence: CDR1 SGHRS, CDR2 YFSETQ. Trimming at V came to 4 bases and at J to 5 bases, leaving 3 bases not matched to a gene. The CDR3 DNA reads TGCGCCAGCAGCCGACAGGGGGGGACTGAAGCTTTCTTT. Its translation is CASSRQGGTEAFF.

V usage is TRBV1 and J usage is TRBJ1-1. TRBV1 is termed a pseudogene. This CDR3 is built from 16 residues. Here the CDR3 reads CTSSTTDLFSGTEAFF. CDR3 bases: TGCACCAGCAGCACAACGGACCTCTTTTCGGGAACTGAAGCTTTCTTT.

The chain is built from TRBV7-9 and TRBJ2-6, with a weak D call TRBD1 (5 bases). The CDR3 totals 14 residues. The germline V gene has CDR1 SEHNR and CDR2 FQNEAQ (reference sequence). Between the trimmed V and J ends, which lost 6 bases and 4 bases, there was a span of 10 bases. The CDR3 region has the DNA TGTGCCAGCAGGGCGACAGACGGGGCCAACGTCCTGACTTTC. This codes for CASRATDGANVLTF. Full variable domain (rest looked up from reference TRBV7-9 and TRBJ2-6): DTGVSQNPRHKITKRGQNVTFRCDPISEHNRLYWYRQTLGQGPEFLTYFQNEAQLEKSRLLSDRFSAERPKGSFSTLEIQRTEQGDSAMYLCASRATDGANVLTFGAGSRLTVL.

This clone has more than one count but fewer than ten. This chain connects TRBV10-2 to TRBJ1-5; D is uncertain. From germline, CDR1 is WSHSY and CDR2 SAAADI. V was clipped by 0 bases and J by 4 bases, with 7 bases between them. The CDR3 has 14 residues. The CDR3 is CASSESLGNQPQHF. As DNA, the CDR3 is TGCGCCAGCAGTGAGTCGTTGGGTAATCAGCCCCAGCATTTT.

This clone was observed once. The DNA of the CDR3 is TGCGCCAGCACAAAAGTTGACAGGGCAGGTGCGCGGAACACTGAAGCTTTCTTT. It is translated as CASTKVDRAGARNTEAFF. The chain is built from TRBV4-1 and TRBJ1-1; 7 bases map to TRBD1. Germline-derived CDR1 and CDR2 are MGHRA and YSYEKL. The CDR3 totals 18 residues. The junction had 18 bases not matched to a gene; V was cut back by 7 bases and J by 1 base.

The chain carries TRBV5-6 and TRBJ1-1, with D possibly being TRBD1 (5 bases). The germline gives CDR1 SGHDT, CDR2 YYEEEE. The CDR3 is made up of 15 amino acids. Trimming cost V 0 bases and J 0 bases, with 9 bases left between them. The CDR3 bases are TGTGCCAGCAGCTTGGGAACAGGATTGAACACTGAAGCTTTCTTT. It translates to CASSLGTGLNTEAFF.

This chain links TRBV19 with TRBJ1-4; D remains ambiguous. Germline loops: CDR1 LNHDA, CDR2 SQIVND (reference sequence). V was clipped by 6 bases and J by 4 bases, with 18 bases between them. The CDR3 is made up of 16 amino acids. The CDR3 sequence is CASSPKGDTYNEKLFF. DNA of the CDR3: TGTGCCAGTAGCCCCAAGGGAGACACTTATAATGAAAAACTGTTTTTT.

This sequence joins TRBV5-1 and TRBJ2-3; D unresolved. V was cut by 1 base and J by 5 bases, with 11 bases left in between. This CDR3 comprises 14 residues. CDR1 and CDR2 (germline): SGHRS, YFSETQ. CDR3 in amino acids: CASSLNRPGDTQYF. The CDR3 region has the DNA TGCGCCAGCAGCTTGAATCGGCCTGGAGATACGCAGTATTTT.